This T cell receptor beta chain emerged from a study of shared clonotypes between healthy human individuals. The CDR3 is 13 amino acids. Trimming removed 4 bases from V and 1 base from J, with 7 bases in between. CDR1 is ENHRY, CDR2 SYGVKD, per germline. On sorted subsets, replicate PCRs used 150 to 250 ng DNA, or about 33,000 T cell genomes. Repertoires were generated with immunoSEQ multiplex PCR, while TCRdb's copy carries only in-frame clones and drops some. The sample has roughly 530,000 clones, about 96% seen once. The source of this sequence is a woman aged 30 to 39 in good health. The sample taken for sequencing was naive CD4+ T cells sorted from blood. Noted subset: CD45RA+ positively selected. The chain carries TRBV10-3 and TRBJ1-1; D possibly corresponds to TRBD1 (6 bases). The CDR3 here is CAISGQENTEAFF. CDR3 nucleotide sequence: TGTGCCATCAGTGGACAGGAGAACACTGAAGCTTTCTTT.